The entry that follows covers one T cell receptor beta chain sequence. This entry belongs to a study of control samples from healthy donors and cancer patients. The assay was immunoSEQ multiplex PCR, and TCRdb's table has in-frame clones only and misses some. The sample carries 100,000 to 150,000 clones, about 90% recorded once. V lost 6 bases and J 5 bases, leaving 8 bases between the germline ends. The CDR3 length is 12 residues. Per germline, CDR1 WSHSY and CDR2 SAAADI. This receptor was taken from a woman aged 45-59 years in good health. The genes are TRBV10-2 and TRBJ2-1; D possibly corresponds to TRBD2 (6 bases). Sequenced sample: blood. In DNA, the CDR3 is TGCGCCAGCAGAGTAGCGGACAATGAGCAGTTCTTC. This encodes CASRVADNEQFF.